The 26 T cell receptor beta chains given below trace back to one sample, sequenced in a study of shared clonotypes between healthy human individuals. Method: immunoSEQ multiplex PCR; TCRdb's copy keeps in-frame clones and lacks some. The data hold over a million clones, with approximately 96% observed a single time. The sequenced sample was naive CD4+ T cells sorted from blood. As for subset: CD45RA+ positively selected. Receptors originate from a man aged 25-45 years in good health.

The chain combines TRBV5-1 with TRBJ2-7; 7 bases fit TRBD2. Germline V lookup: CDR1 SGHRS, CDR2 YFSETQ. With V trimmed by 4 bases and J by 4 bases, 14 bases remained unmatched. The CDR3 totals 16 residues. CDR3 DNA sequence: TGCGCCAGCAGCAAGCGCTCTAGCGGAATATCTTACGAGCAGTACTTC. Amino acids: CASSKRSSGISYEQYF.

The V and J genes are TRBV27 and TRBJ2-7; unclear D gene. Trimming removed 5 bases from V and 7 bases from J, with 12 bases in between. Germline V gene lookup returns CDR1 MNHEY and CDR2 SMNVEV (reference sequence). This CDR3 region has 12 residues. In DNA, the CDR3 is TGTGCCAGCAGTGTGAACGGCTGGGAGCAGTACTTC. Its translation: CASSVNGWEQYF.

The chain combines TRBV19 with TRBJ2-1; TRBD1 agrees at 9 bases. CDR3 length: 15 amino acids. The V segment lost 5 bases and the J segment 3 bases; nucleotides outside the gene matches: 5. Germline V lookup: CDR1 LNHDA, CDR2 SQIVND (reference sequence). CDR3 region: CASSPRQGDYNEQFF. CDR3 DNA: TGTGCCAGTAGTCCCCGACAGGGGGACTACAATGAGCAGTTCTTC. The complete variable domain, with remaining parts taken from reference TRBV19 and TRBJ2-1, reads DGGITQSPKYLFRKEGQNVTLSCEQNLNHDAMYWYRQDPGQGLRLIYYSQIVNDFQKGDIAEGYSVSREKKESFPLTVTSAQKNPTAFYLCASSPRQGDYNEQFFGPGTRLTVL.

The V and J genes are TRBV7-3 and TRBJ2-1; D gene uncertain. CDR1 and CDR2 (germline): SGHTA, FQGTGA. Trimming removed 4 bases at V and 0 bases at J, with 16 bases between. There are 17 residues in the CDR3. CDR3 coding DNA: TGTGCCAGCAGCTCCTCCCAGGAGTTCACCTCCTACAATGAGCAGTTCTTC. As protein: CASSSSQEFTSYNEQFF.

J is TRBJ1-1 and V is TRBV28, with a possible D match to TRBD1 (6 bases). Germline V gives CDR1 MDHEN, CDR2 SYDVKM. The CDR3 totals 13 residues. Trimming left V 7 bases short and J 2 bases short, with 11 bases between. CDR3 sequence (DNA): TGTGCCAGCAAAAGGACAGAAAACACTGAAGCTTTCTTT. This gives the protein CASKRTENTEAFF.

The chain joins TRBV27 to TRBJ1-2, with D possibly being TRBD1 (6 bases). The CDR3 covers 13 residues. Trimming removed 2 bases from V and 8 bases from J, with 12 bases in between. Germline V CDR1 and CDR2: MNHEY, SMNVEV (reference sequence). The CDR3 sequence: CASSLKGVGGYTF. DNA of the CDR3: TGTGCCAGCAGTTTAAAGGGGGTGGGGGGCTACACCTTC.

This sequence joins TRBV4-3 and TRBJ1-2; 8 positions match TRBD1. Trimming removed 3 bases from V and 7 bases from J; junction bases left unmatched: 7. CDR3 length: 14 amino acids. The germline V gene encodes CDR1 LGHNA and CDR2 YSLEER. In DNA form, the CDR3 reads TGCGCCAGCAGCCAGGCCGGGACAGGTAGTGGCTACACCTTC. Its translation is CASSQAGTGSGYTF.

This clone was recorded only once. V usage is TRBV6-1 and J usage is TRBJ2-1, with 10 positions matching TRBD2. Germline V gene lookup returns CDR1 MNHNS and CDR2 SASEGT. V was clipped by 2 bases and J by 8 bases; unmatched bases: 12. The CDR3 has 17 residues. CDR3: CASSELLTSGILYEQFF. The DNA for the CDR3 is TGTGCCAGCAGTGAACTACTAACTAGCGGGATTTTATATGAGCAGTTCTTC.

Regarding this clone: This sample also contains other DNA sequences that code for the same CDR3. This rearrangement joins TRBV28 to TRBJ1-3, with D unclear. The CDR3 extends over 15 amino acids. V was cut by 8 bases and J by 0 bases, with 14 bases left in between. Germline CDR1 MDHEN, CDR2 SYDVKM. CDR3 DNA: TGTGCCAGCTCCTTTTCTCGGAGCTCTGGAAACACCATATATTTT. Protein sequence: CASSFSRSSGNTIYF. The full variable domain, in which reference TRBV28 and TRBJ1-3 provide the parts outside the CDR3, is DVKVTQSSRYLVKRTGEKVFLECVQDMDHENMFWYRQDPGLGLRLIYFSYDVKMKEKGDIPEGYSVSREKKERFSLILESASTNQTSMYLCASSFSRSSGNTIYFGEGSWLTVV.

This sequence joins TRBV7-9 and TRBJ1-2; no definite D call. The CDR3 totals 15 residues. Deletions cut 3 bases from V and 4 bases from J, with 15 bases between. Germline V lookup: CDR1 SEHNR, CDR2 FQNEAQ (reference sequence). The CDR3 DNA follows: TGTGCCAGCAGCTTTAAGCAGGCCTTACTCTATGGCTACACCTTC. It translates to CASSFKQALLYGYTF.

V is TRBV28 and J is TRBJ1-5; no clear D. V was pared by 3 bases and J by 7 bases, with 10 bases between. Per germline, CDR1 MDHEN and CDR2 SYDVKM. The CDR3 is made up of 13 amino acids. In nucleotides, the CDR3 is TGTGCCAGCAGTTTGGTAGGAAAACAGCCCCAGCATTTT. It is translated as CASSLVGKQPQHF.

CDR3 amino acids: CASSLLGGGTYNEQFF. CDR3 in DNA: TGTGCCAGCAGTTTACTGGGCGGGGGGACCTACAATGAGCAGTTCTTC. The chain employs TRBV28 and TRBJ2-1; TRBD2 matches 8 bases. The J segment lost 2 bases and the V segment lost 2 bases, leaving 5 bases of the junction unmatched. The CDR3 loop spans 16 amino acids. Germline V gene sequence: CDR1 MDHEN, CDR2 SYDVKM.

In its sample, this clone was seen once. This chain connects TRBV7-6 to TRBJ1-3; D not certain. Germline lookup yields CDR1 SGHVS and CDR2 FNYEAQ. The CDR3 runs to 16 residues. V was pared by 0 bases and J by 3 bases, with 12 bases between. CDR3: CASSLASGVNGNTIYF. CDR3 sequence (DNA): TGTGCCAGCAGCTTAGCTTCCGGGGTCAATGGAAACACCATATATTTT.

This clone was seen once. The rearrangement joins TRBV18 to TRBJ2-1, with 8 bases matching TRBD2. The germline CDR1 and CDR2 sequences are KGHSH and LQKENI. V shed 0 bases and J 5 bases; nucleotides not matched to a gene: 3. The CDR3 loop spans 15 amino acids. CDR3 protein: CASSPPSGGHNEQFF. CDR3 DNA sequence: TGTGCCAGCTCACCACCGAGCGGGGGACACAATGAGCAGTTCTTC.

This chain links TRBV10-3 with TRBJ2-5; D unclear. Trimming cost V 3 bases and J 4 bases, with 6 bases left between them. Germline assignment: CDR1 ENHRY and CDR2 SYGVKD. The CDR3 totals 12 residues. CDR3: CAISEERETQYF. The CDR3 DNA reads TGTGCCATCAGTGAAGAGAGAGAGACCCAGTACTTC.

The chain combines TRBV9 with TRBJ2-1; 7 bases fit TRBD2. The germline gives CDR1 SGDLS, CDR2 YYNGEE. The CDR3 covers 16 residues. Trimming took 1 base from V and 4 from J; bases not matched to a gene: 8. The CDR3 DNA sequence: TGTGCCAGCAGCGTACAGGGAGCGGGACTGTACAATGAGCAGTTCTTC. Amino acid sequence: CASSVQGAGLYNEQFF.

This chain links TRBV30 with TRBJ1-1, with no clear D. The germline gives CDR1 GTSNPN, CDR2 SVGIG (reference sequence). This CDR3 has 12 amino acids. With 6 bases removed from V and 1 base from J, the gap between germline ends came to 9 bases. This CDR3 is CACKHGNTEAFF. The DNA for the CDR3 is TGTGCCTGTAAACACGGGAACACTGAAGCTTTCTTT.

The chain uses TRBV7-8 and TRBJ2-1; D uncertain. The CDR3 is made up of 13 amino acids. CDR1 and CDR2 (germline): SGHVS, FQNEAQ. Trimming cost V 1 base and J 3 bases, with 4 bases left between them. The CDR3 region is CASSLGFYNEQFF. CDR3 coding DNA: TGTGCCAGCAGCTTAGGGTTCTACAATGAGCAGTTCTTC.

The CDR3 nucleotides are TGTGCCAGCGGGTTTTACAGGGGGCAAAATCAGCCCCAGCATTTT. Its translation is CASGFYRGQNQPQHF. The chain carries TRBV27 and TRBJ1-5; 9 bases agree with TRBD1. Germline loops: CDR1 MNHEY, CDR2 SMNVEV (reference sequence). V lost 8 bases, J lost 4 bases, and 9 bases stayed unmatched. This CDR3 has 15 residues.

The chain couples TRBV16 to TRBJ1-3; maybe TRBD1 (5 bases). Per the germline V gene, CDR1 is KGHSY and CDR2 is FQNENV. The CDR3 sequence is 16 residues long. The V end lost 3 bases, the J end lost 6 bases, and 18 bases lay between the germline ends. The CDR3 coding sequence is TGTGCCAGCAGCCAGGTATCGGGGACCCGACCAAACACCATATATTTT. Encoded protein: CASSQVSGTRPNTIYF.

The chain is built from TRBV11-2 and TRBJ1-4; 7 positions agree with TRBD1. CDR1 is SGHAT, CDR2 FQNNGV, per germline. Unmatched junction bases numbered 7, after V lost 0 bases and J lost 6 bases. The CDR3 is 16 residues long. This CDR3 is CASSLDWARGDEKLFF. Written as DNA, the CDR3 is TGTGCCAGCAGCTTAGATTGGGCCAGGGGGGATGAAAAACTGTTTTTT.

V gene TRBV30 combines with J gene TRBJ2-5; D unresolved. The CDR3 has 14 residues. In germline, CDR1 is GTSNPN, CDR2 SVGIG (reference sequence). The V end was cut by 2 bases, the J end by 1 base, with 11 bases between. This CDR3 reads CAWSHGPSQETQYF. CDR3 nucleotides: TGTGCCTGGAGTCACGGACCCAGCCAAGAGACCCAGTACTTC.

The V gene is TRBV2, the J gene TRBJ2-7; 13 bases are shared with TRBD2. The ends lost 5 bases at V and 5 bases at J; junction bases unmatched: 9. This CDR3 contains 16 residues. In germline, CDR1 is SNHLY, CDR2 FYNNEI. CDR3 coding DNA: TGTGCCAGCAGTAAAACTAGCGGGAGGGCCAAAAACGAGCAGTACTTC. Translating gives CASSKTSGRAKNEQYF.

This chain joins TRBV7-2 and TRBJ2-6, with D maybe TRBD2 (6 bases). Trimming removed 0 bases from V and 2 bases from J, with 8 bases in between. Germline loops: CDR1 SGHTA, CDR2 FQGNSA. This CDR3 is 16 amino acids long. CDR3 sequence (DNA): TGTGCCAGCAGCTTAGCGTGGAGGGCTGGGGCCAACGTCCTGACTTTC. This translates into CASSLAWRAGANVLTF.

The CDR3 nucleotides read TGTGCCAGCAGCTTTATTCCGTACCAAGAGACCCAGTACTTC. It yields the protein CASSFIPYQETQYF. The V call is TRBV7-2, the J call TRBJ2-5; D call uncertain. The V and J ends lost 3 bases and 0 bases respectively, with 8 bases between them. CDR1 and CDR2 from the germline V gene are SGHTA and FQGNSA. This CDR3 has 14 residues.

This chain links TRBV15 with TRBJ2-1; maybe TRBD1 (5 bases). Per germline, CDR1 LNHNV and CDR2 YYDKDF (reference sequence). The CDR3 has 18 residues. V was clipped by 1 base and J by 4 bases, with 20 bases between them. CDR3 sequence reads: CATSRGARGRDLYNEQFF. The CDR3 DNA reads TGTGCCACCAGCAGAGGGGCTAGGGGCAGAGACCTTTACAATGAGCAGTTCTTC. The variable domain in full, with the rest retrieved from reference TRBV15 and TRBJ2-1, is DAMVIQNPRYQVTQFGKPVTLSCSQTLNHNVMYWYQQKSSQAPKLLFHYYDKDFNNEADTPDNFQSRRPNTSFCFLDIRSPGLGDTAMYLCATSRGARGRDLYNEQFFGPGTRLTVL.